The source of this T cell receptor beta chain is a study of blood T cell repertoires in COVID-19. TCRdb's copy holds only in-frame clones and misses some; the assay was immunoSEQ multiplex PCR. Of 150,000 to 250,000 clones detected, approximately 84% appear once; the ten largest clones hold about 6.9%. The source of this sequence is a human donor with acute or convalescent COVID-19. The donor label of this sample is uncertain. The sequenced sample was peripheral blood.

The CDR3 region is CASSLSQVMNTEAFF. For the CDR3, the DNA is TGTGCCAGCAGCTTGTCCCAGGTCATGAACACTGAAGCTTTCTTT. The rearrangement links TRBV5-6 to TRBJ1-1, with D unclear. The CDR3 covers 15 residues. CDR1 SGHDT and CDR2 YYEEEE come from the germline V gene. V gave up 1 base and J gave up 0 bases, with 10 bases separating them.